This entry features one T cell receptor beta chain sequence. Its antigen is not known. Per germline, CDR1 LGHNA and CDR2 YSLEER. CDR3 length equals 18 residues. UMI-labeled TRB cDNA libraries were prepared by 5' RACE. TCRdb reworked the 5' RACE reads into one entry per CDR3 protein, no DNA. The sample totals roughly 80,000 distinct CDR3 sequences; its top ten clones hold 0.62%. Naivety in CD8+ T cells corresponded to a CD45RO-CCR7+CD27+CD95- phenotype. This specimen belongs to a study of CXCR3-negative and CXCR3-positive naive CD8 T cells. Looking at the study overall: Each library gave roughly 1.6 +/- 0.3 million of some 150 million TRB reads. Study results and caveats: Both naive subsets, CXCR3-negative and CXCR3-positive, displayed similar TRBV-TRBJ usage, unlike memory cells. More hydrophobic TRB CDR3s occurred in CXCR3-positive than in CXCR3-negative naive cells.

V and J are TRBV4-3 and TRBJ2-1; TCRdb gives TRBD1 as the D gene, but with no DNA this cannot be confirmed. The receptor comes from a human donor in good health. Some clones in this sample may be carry-over from other donors' samples. The sample was naive CXCR3+ CD8+ T cells from blood. This sample's subset: CD45RO-CCR7+CD27+CD95- naive CD8+ T cells expressing CXCR3 (TNR3+). The CDR3 is CASSGRGGTFLSYNEQFF.